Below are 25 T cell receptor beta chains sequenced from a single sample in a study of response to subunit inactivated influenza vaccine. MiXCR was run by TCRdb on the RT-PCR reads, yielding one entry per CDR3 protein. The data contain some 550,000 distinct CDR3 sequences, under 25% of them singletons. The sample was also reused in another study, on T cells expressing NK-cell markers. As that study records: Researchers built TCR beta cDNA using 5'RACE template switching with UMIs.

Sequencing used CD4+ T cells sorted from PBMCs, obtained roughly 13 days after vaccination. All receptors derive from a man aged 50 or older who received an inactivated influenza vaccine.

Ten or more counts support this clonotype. In DNA, the CDR3 is TGTGCCAGCAGGCGACAAACCGGGACATCTTACAATGAGCAGTTCTTC. This gives the protein CASRRQTGTSYNEQFF. J is TRBJ2-1 and V is TRBV6-2 or TRBV6-3; D perhaps matches TRBD1 (6 bases). V lost 6 bases and J lost 4, with 19 bases in between. From germline, CDR1 is MNHEY and CDR2 SVGEGT. There are 16 residues in the CDR3.

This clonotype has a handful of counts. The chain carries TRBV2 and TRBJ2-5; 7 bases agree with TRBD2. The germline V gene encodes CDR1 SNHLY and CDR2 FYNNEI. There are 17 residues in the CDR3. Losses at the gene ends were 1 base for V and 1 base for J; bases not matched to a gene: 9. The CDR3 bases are TGTGCCAGCAGTGAAGGAACCGGGACTACGATCCAAGAGACCCAGTACTTC. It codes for CASSEGTGTTIQETQYF.

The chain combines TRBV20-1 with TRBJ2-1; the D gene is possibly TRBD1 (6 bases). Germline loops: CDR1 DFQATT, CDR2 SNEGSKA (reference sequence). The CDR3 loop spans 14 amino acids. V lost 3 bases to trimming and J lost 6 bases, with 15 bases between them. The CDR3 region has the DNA TGCAGTGCTAGCCGCCCAACAGGGAGCAATGAGCAGTTCTTC. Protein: CSASRPTGSNEQFF.

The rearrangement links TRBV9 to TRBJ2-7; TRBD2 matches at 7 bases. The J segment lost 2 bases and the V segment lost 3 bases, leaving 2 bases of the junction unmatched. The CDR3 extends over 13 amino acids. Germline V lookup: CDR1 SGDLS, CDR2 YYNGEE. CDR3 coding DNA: TGTGCCAGCAGCGGCCGGGGGGCCTACGAGCAGTACTTC. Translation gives CASSGRGAYEQYF.

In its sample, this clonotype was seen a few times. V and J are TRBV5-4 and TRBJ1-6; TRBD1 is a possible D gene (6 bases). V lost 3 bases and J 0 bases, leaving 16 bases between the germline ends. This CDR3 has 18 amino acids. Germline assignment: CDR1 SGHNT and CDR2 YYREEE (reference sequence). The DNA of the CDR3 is TGTGCCAGCAGCTCCAGGACAGATCCGAACTCCTATAATTCACCCCTCCACTTT. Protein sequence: CASSSRTDPNSYNSPLHF.

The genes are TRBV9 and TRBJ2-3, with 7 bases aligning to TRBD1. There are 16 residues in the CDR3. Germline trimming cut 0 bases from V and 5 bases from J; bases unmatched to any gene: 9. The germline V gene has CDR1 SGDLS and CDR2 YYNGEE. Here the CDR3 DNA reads TGTGCCAGCAGCGTAGTCCCGAGGGGGCGCAAAGATACGCAGTATTTT. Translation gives CASSVVPRGRKDTQYF.

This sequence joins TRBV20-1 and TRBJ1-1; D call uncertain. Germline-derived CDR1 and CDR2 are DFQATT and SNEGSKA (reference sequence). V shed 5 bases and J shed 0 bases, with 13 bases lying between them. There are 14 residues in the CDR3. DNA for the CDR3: TGCAGTGCTGTACGGACGGGAATGAACACTGAAGCTTTCTTT. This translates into CSAVRTGMNTEAFF.

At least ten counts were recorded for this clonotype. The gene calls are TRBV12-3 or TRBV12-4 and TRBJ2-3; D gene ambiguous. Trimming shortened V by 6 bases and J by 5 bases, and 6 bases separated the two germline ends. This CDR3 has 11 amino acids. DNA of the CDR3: TGTGCCAGCAGCCTATTAGATACGCAGTATTTT. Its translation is CASSLLDTQYF.

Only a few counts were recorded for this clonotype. CDR3 nucleotide sequence: TGTGCCAGCAGTTTAGGAGAATACAATGAGCAGTTCTTC. Amino acid sequence: CASSLGEYNEQFF. The chain couples TRBV12-3 or TRBV12-4 to TRBJ2-1; no reliable D call. Trimming left V 1 base short and J 4 bases short, with 5 bases between. This CDR3 contains 13 residues.

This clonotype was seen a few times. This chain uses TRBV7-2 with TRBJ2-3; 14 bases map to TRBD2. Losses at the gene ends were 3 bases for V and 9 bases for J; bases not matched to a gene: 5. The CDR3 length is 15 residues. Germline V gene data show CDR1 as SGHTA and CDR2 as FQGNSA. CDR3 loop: CASSFGTSGRATQYF. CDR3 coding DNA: TGTGCCAGCAGCTTCGGGACTAGCGGGAGAGCCACGCAGTATTTT.

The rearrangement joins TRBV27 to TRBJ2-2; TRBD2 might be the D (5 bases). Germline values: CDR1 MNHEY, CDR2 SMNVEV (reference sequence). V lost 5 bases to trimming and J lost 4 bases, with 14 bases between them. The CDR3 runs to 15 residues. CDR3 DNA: TGTGCCAGCAGTGAAACGGGGAGATCCACCGGGGAGCTGTTTTTT. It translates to CASSETGRSTGELFF.

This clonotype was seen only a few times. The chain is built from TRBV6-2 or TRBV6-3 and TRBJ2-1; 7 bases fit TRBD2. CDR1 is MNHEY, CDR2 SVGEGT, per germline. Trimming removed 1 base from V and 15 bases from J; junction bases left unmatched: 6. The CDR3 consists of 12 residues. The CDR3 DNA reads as TGTGCCAGCAGTTACTGGTCTAGCGGATGGTTCTTC. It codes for CASSYWSSGWFF.

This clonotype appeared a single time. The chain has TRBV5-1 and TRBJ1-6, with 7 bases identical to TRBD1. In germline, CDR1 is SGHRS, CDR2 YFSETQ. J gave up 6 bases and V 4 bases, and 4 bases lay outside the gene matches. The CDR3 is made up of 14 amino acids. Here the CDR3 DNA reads TGCGCCAGCAGCCCGACAGGGAGTAATTCACCCCTCCACTTT. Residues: CASSPTGSNSPLHF.

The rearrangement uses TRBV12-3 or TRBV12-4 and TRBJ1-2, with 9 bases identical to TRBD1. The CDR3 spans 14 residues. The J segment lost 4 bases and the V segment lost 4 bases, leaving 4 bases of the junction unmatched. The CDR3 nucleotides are TGTGCCAGCAGTTCTATGACAGGGGGCTATGGCTACACCTTC. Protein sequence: CASSSMTGGYGYTF.

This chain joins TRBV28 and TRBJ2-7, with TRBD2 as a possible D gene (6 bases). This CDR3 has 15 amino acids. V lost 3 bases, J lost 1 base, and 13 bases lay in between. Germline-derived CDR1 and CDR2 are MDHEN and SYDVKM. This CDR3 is CASSLYSGVSYEQYF. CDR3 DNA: TGTGCCAGCAGTTTGTATAGCGGCGTTTCCTACGAGCAGTACTTC.

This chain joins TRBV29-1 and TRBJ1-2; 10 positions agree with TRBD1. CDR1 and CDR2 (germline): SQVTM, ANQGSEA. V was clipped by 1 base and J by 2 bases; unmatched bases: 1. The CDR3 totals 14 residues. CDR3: CSVEGTGGNYGYTF. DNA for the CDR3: TGCAGCGTTGAAGGGACAGGGGGAAACTATGGCTACACCTTC.

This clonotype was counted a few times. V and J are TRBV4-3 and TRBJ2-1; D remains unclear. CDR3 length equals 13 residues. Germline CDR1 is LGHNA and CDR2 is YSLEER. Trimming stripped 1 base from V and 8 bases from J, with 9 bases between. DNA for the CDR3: TGCGCCAGCAGCCAAGGGCTGGTTGATGAGCAGTTCTTC. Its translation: CASSQGLVDEQFF.

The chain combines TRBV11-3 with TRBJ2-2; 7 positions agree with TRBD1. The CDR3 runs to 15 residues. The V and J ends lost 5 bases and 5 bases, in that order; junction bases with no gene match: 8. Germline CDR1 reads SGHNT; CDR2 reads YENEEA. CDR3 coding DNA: TGTGCCAGCAGCCCCGACAGGGCGCGGACCGGGGAGCTGTTTTTT. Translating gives CASSPDRARTGELFF.

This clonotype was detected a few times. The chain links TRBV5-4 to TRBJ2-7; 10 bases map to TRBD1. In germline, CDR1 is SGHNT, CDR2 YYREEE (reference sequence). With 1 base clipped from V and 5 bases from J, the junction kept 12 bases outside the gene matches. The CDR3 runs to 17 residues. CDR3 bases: TGTGCCAGCAGCTTGCTCGGGAACTGGGACAGGGGAAACGAGCAGTACTTC. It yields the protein CASSLLGNWDRGNEQYF.

CDR3: CASSFRRAYEQYF. The CDR3 region has the DNA TGTGCCAGCAGCTTCCGGAGGGCCTACGAGCAGTACTTC. The V call is TRBV7-2, the J call TRBJ2-7; tentatively, D is TRBD2 (6 bases). CDR3 size: 13 residues. Germline CDR1 and CDR2: SGHTA and FQGNSA. V lost 3 bases and J 2 bases, leaving 8 bases between the germline ends.

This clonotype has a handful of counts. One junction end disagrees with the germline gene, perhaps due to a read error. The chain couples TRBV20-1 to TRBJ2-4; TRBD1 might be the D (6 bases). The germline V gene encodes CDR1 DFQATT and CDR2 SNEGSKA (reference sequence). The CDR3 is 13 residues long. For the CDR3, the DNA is TGCAGTGCTAGAGAGGGGGCCGGGACACAATCGAACTTC. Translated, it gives CSAREGAGTQSNF.

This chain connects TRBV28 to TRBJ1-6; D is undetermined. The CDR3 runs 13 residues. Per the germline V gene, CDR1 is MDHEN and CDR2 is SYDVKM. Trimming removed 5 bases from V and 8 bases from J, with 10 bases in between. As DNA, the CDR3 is TGTGCCAGCAGTCTCCCCCTTTATTCACCCCTCCACTTT. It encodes CASSLPLYSPLHF.

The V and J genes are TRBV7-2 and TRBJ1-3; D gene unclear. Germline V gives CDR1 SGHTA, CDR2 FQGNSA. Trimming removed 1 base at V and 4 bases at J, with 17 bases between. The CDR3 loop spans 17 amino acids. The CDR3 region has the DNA TGTGCCAGCAGCTTAGTGTCTGGCAGGCGATCGGGAAACACCATATATTTT. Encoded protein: CASSLVSGRRSGNTIYF.

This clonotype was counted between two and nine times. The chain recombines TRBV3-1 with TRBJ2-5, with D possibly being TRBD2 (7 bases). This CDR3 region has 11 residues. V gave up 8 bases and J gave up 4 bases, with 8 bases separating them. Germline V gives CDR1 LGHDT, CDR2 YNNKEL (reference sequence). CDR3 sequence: CASGGAETQYF. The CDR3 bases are TGTGCCAGCGGGGGGGCAGAGACCCAGTACTTC.

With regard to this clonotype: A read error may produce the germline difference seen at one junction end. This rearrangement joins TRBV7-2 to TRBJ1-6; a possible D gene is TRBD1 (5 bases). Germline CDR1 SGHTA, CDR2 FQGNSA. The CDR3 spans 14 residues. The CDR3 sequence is CASSQTGAYSPLHF. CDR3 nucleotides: TGTGCCAGCAGCCAGACCGGGGCCTATTCTCCCCTCCACTTT.